This T cell receptor beta chain is from a study of blood T cells in healthy people across ages. The CDR3 contains 12 residues. V lost 2 bases, J lost 7 bases, and 9 bases lay in between. Germline V CDR1 and CDR2: SQVTM, ANQGSEA. The authors ran a second PCR of roughly 6 to 12 cycles using a sample-barcoded 5' primer and a J-beta primer mix. TCRdb fed the 5' RACE reads into MiXCR, producing one record per CDR3 protein. The profile shows about a million distinct CDR3 sequences, roughly half of them singletons. The clonotype was recovered from a woman aged 55-69 years in good health. The specimen sequenced was blood. The chain has TRBV29-1 and TRBJ2-4; D gene unclear. CDR3 region: CSVENSDNIQYF. CDR3 nucleotide sequence: TGCAGCGTTGAAAACTCAGACAACATTCAGTACTTC.